This T cell receptor beta chain is drawn from a study of blood T cell repertoires in COVID-19. Study-wide context: T cells, B-cell-depleted T cells, or PBMCs supplied cDNA or gDNA.

Authors' processing steps: Amplification of reference gene primers was used by the study to estimate nucleated cell counts. Data came from immunoSEQ multiplex PCR; TCRdb stores just in-frame clones and leaves some out. For V, J and clone size, that table is used; D and trimming come from the DNA. The table has 200,000 to 300,000 clones, around 88% seen once; the top ten hold about 1.2%. CDR3 length equals 16 residues. Germline CDR1 SGHDN, CDR2 FVKESK. The V end was cut by 2 bases, the J end by 1 base, with 12 bases between. Sequenced: PBMCs or T cells enriched from blood (not recorded which). V usage is TRBV14 and J usage is TRBJ1-5, with TRBD1 as a possible D gene (6 bases). This clonotype was sampled from a woman in her thirties or forties with acute COVID-19. CDR3 loop: CASSQILRGSNQPQHF. CDR3 nucleotide sequence: TGTGCCAGCAGCCAAATTCTAAGGGGGAGCAATCAGCCCCAGCATTTT.